The 23 T cell receptor beta chains in this list originate from one sample, sequenced in a study of response to subunit inactivated influenza vaccine. TCRdb fed the RT-PCR reads into MiXCR, producing one record per CDR3 protein. In the table there are approximately 570,000 distinct CDR3 sequences, under 9% of which are singletons. The sequencing here drew on PBMCs from blood, taken less than 30 months after vaccination. These receptors all stem from a man aged 50 to 69 who received an inactivated influenza vaccine.

This clonotype was picked up many times. The genes are TRBV29-1 and TRBJ2-2; possible D gene TRBD1, 5 bases. The CDR3 is made up of 11 amino acids. CDR1 is SQVTM, CDR2 ANQGSEA, per germline. V was cut by 4 bases and J by 6 bases, with 6 bases left in between. In DNA form, the CDR3 reads TGCAGCGTTGTAGGGGCCGGGGAGCTGTTTTTT. This sequence encodes CSVVGAGELFF.

A few counts support this clonotype. The CDR3 here is CASSLALRARYNEQFF. In DNA, the CDR3 is TGCGCCAGCAGCTTGGCCTTGCGTGCGAGGTACAATGAGCAGTTCTTC. The chain carries TRBV5-1 and TRBJ2-1; the D is unclear. This CDR3 comprises 16 residues. With 0 bases removed from V and 4 bases from J, the gap between germline ends came to 14 bases. Germline CDR1 SGHRS, CDR2 YFSETQ.

This clonotype was recorded at least ten times. As DNA, the CDR3 is TGTGCCAGCAGCTTGGGTGGGCTTTTAGCCAAAAACATTCAGTACTTC. It translates to CASSLGGLLAKNIQYF. V gene TRBV5-6 combines with J gene TRBJ2-4; D remains unclear. The V gene lost 0 bases and the J gene lost 0 bases, with 10 bases spanning the gap. The CDR3 is 16 residues long. Germline V gives CDR1 SGHDT, CDR2 YYEEEE.

This clonotype was picked up a small number of times. The chain recombines TRBV29-1 with TRBJ2-2; D unresolved. With 4 bases removed from V and 3 bases from J, the gap between germline ends came to 12 bases. CDR3 size: 14 residues. Germline V gene lookup returns CDR1 SQVTM and CDR2 ANQGSEA. The CDR3 nucleotides read TGCAGCGTTGTGTCAGAGACTCACACCGGGGAGCTGTTTTTT. It codes for CSVVSETHTGELFF.

This clonotype was seen repeatedly, ten times or more. This sequence joins TRBV7-3 and TRBJ2-1, with TRBD2 matching 8 bases. The CDR3 spans 14 residues. The V segment lost 5 bases and the J segment 7 bases; nucleotides outside the gene matches: 7. Germline CDR1 reads SGHTA; CDR2 reads FQGTGA. DNA for the CDR3: TGTGCCAGCAGCCCCGGGGGGGTTCGAAATGAGCAGTTCTTC. Translation gives CASSPGGVRNEQFF.

The chain links TRBV6-2 or TRBV6-3 to TRBJ2-7; 7 positions agree with TRBD2. CDR3 length: 13 residues. Germline V gene data show CDR1 as MNHEY and CDR2 as SVGEGT. The J segment lost 5 bases and the V segment lost 8 bases, leaving 9 bases of the junction unmatched. The DNA of the CDR3 is TGTGCCAGCGGTAAAAGGGAGGGCAACGAGCAGTACTTC. This gives the protein CASGKREGNEQYF.

The genes are TRBV18 and TRBJ1-5; 10 bases fit TRBD1. Looked up from germline, CDR1 is KGHSH and CDR2 is LQKENI. Trimming took 1 base from V and 2 from J; bases not matched to a gene: 2. The CDR3 extends over 16 amino acids. The chain's CDR3 is CASSPRGQGGNQPQHF. The CDR3 DNA follows: TGTGCCAGCTCACCACGCGGACAGGGGGGCAATCAGCCCCAGCATTTT.

This sequence joins TRBV20-1 and TRBJ2-3; a weak D match, TRBD1 (5 bases). With 4 bases removed from V and 2 bases from J, the gap between germline ends came to 10 bases. Per the germline V gene, CDR1 is DFQATT and CDR2 is SNEGSKA (reference sequence). This CDR3 has 13 residues. The CDR3 spells CSATTDNTDTQYF. The CDR3 coding sequence is TGCAGTGCTACGACAGATAACACAGATACGCAGTATTTT.

Note on this clonotype: Since a much larger clone is just one base distant, this may be a read error. Here the CDR3 reads CASSQEQGDPTSSGNTIYF. For the CDR3, the DNA is TGTGCCAGCAGCCAAGAACAGGGGGATCCGACAAGCTCTGGAAACACCATATATTTT. V and J are TRBV4-2 and TRBJ1-3; 8 nucleotides agree with TRBD1. Germline CDR1 reads LGHNA; CDR2 reads YNFKEQ. V lost 0 bases to trimming and J lost 0 bases; unmatched junction nucleotides: 10. CDR3 length: 19 residues.

This clonotype was seen a handful of times. V and J are TRBV7-2 and TRBJ2-7; 12 nucleotides agree with TRBD1. In germline, CDR1 is SGHTA, CDR2 FQGNSA. V lost 6 bases to trimming and J lost 4 bases; unmatched junction nucleotides: 4. This CDR3 has 14 residues. The CDR3 protein is CASRLGQGAYEQYF. CDR3 nucleotide sequence: TGTGCCAGCAGGTTGGGACAGGGGGCGTACGAGCAGTACTTC.

This clonotype was counted a few times. This chain connects TRBV5-6 to TRBJ2-7, with 14 bases matching TRBD2. This CDR3 contains 19 residues. J gave up 0 bases and V 4 bases, and 12 bases lay outside the gene matches. Per the germline V gene, CDR1 is SGHDT and CDR2 is YYEEEE. The chain's CDR3 is CASSGPPGLAGVSSYEQYF. DNA of the CDR3: TGTGCCAGCAGCGGTCCTCCGGGACTAGCGGGAGTCAGCTCCTACGAGCAGTACTTC.

In DNA form, the CDR3 reads TGTGCTAGTGGTGGGACAGGTACCGAGCAGTACTTC. It specifies CASGGTGTEQYF. The chain couples TRBV12-5 to TRBJ2-7; 8 bases are a match to TRBD1. V trimming: 5 bases; J trimming: 6 bases; junction bases outside the gene matches: 3. The CDR3 has 12 amino acids. Germline loops: CDR1 LGHNT, CDR2 FRNRAP.

The table lists this clonotype with many counts. The J gene is TRBJ2-1, the V gene TRBV9; 13 bases are a match to TRBD2. The germline CDR1 and CDR2 sequences are SGDLS and YYNGEE. The CDR3 sequence is 16 residues long. Germline trimming cut 2 bases from V and 7 bases from J; bases unmatched to any gene: 6. Here the CDR3 DNA reads TGTGCCAGCAGCGTTCAACGGACTAGCGGGAGAAATGAGCAGTTCTTC. It yields the protein CASSVQRTSGRNEQFF.

The chain links TRBV5-5 to TRBJ2-3; a weak D match, TRBD1 (6 bases). This CDR3 is 17 amino acids long. Germline V CDR1 and CDR2: SGHKS, YYEKEE (reference sequence). V gave up 4 bases and J gave up 0 bases, with 18 bases separating them. The DNA for the CDR3 is TGTGCCAGCAGCCCGCAGTGGGGCAGGGGAAGCACAGATACGCAGTATTTT. As protein: CASSPQWGRGSTDTQYF. The full variable domain, rest sourced from reference TRBV5-5 and TRBJ2-3, is DAGVTQSPTHLIKTRGQQVTLRCSPISGHKSVSWYQQVLGQGPQFIFQYYEKEERGRGNFPDRFSARQFPNYSSELNVNALLLGDSALYLCASSPQWGRGSTDTQYFGPGTRLTVL.

Many counts were recorded for this clonotype. V gene TRBV7-2 combines with J gene TRBJ1-3; TRBD1 matches 7 bases. The CDR3 length is 18 residues. After removal of 0 bases from V and 2 bases from J, the junction contained 10 bases not matched to a gene. From germline, CDR1 is SGHTA and CDR2 FQGNSA. The CDR3 region has the DNA TGTGCCAGCAGCTTAGCTACCCACACAGGGGCCCCTGGAAACACCATATATTTT. This encodes CASSLATHTGAPGNTIYF.

This chain links TRBV6-5 with TRBJ2-7, with 9 bases lining up with TRBD2. The CDR3 extends over 14 amino acids. The J segment lost 4 bases and the V segment lost 4 bases, leaving 5 bases of the junction unmatched. Germline V gene data show CDR1 as MNHEY and CDR2 as SVGAGI. CDR3 loop: CASSWTSDRYEQYF. CDR3 coding DNA: TGTGCCAGCAGTTGGACTAGCGATCGGTACGAGCAGTACTTC.

The chain has TRBV9 and TRBJ1-2; 7 nucleotides align to TRBD1. The CDR3 sequence is 14 residues long. V lost 0 bases and J lost 4; bases outside the gene matches: 3. Germline CDR1 and CDR2: SGDLS and YYNGEE. As DNA, the CDR3 is TGTGCCAGCAGCGTAGACAGGGGACCCTATGGCTACACCTTC. It encodes CASSVDRGPYGYTF.

This clonotype was detected many times. This rearrangement joins TRBV6-5 to TRBJ2-5; TRBD2 might be the D (6 bases). The germline gives CDR1 MNHEY, CDR2 SVGAGI. V shed 2 bases and J shed 4 bases, with 14 bases lying between them. The CDR3 has 15 residues. CDR3 in DNA: TGTGCCAGCAGTTACGGCGGAGGGATCGGAGAGACCCAGTACTTC. Translated: CASSYGGGIGETQYF.

This clonotype has more than one count but fewer than ten. Written as DNA, the CDR3 is TGTGCCAGCAGCCCAAACCGGGACAGTGAGACCCAGTACTTC. Its protein is CASSPNRDSETQYF. V and J are TRBV11-3 and TRBJ2-5, with 7 bases identical to TRBD1. This CDR3 is 14 amino acids long. From germline, CDR1 is SGHNT and CDR2 YENEEA. The trim removed 5 bases at V and 5 bases at J, leaving 8 bases unmatched. The entire variable domain, with the rest obtained from reference TRBV11-3 and TRBJ2-5, is as follows: EAGVVQSPRYKIIEKKQPVAFWCNPISGHNTLYWYLQNLGQGPELLIRYENEEAVDDSQLPKDRFSAERLKGVDSTLKIQPAELGDSAVYLCASSPNRDSETQYFGPGTRLLVL.

The chain is built from TRBV18 and TRBJ2-7; D uncertain. This CDR3 is 13 amino acids long. Trimming stripped 3 bases from V and 2 bases from J, with 8 bases between. Germline V gene lookup returns CDR1 KGHSH and CDR2 LQKENI. This CDR3 reads CASSPQRTYEQYF. Here the CDR3 DNA reads TGTGCCAGCTCACCTCAGCGCACCTACGAGCAGTACTTC.

The chain employs TRBV20-1 and TRBJ2-7; no reliable D call. V shed 3 bases and J shed 0 bases, with 6 bases lying between them. The CDR3 length is 12 residues. Germline CDR1 reads DFQATT; CDR2 reads SNEGSKA (reference sequence). CDR3 in DNA: TGCAGTGCTAGGGCTGACTCCTACGAGCAGTACTTC. As protein: CSARADSYEQYF.

This clonotype came up a few times. This chain links TRBV7-2 with TRBJ1-3, with TRBD1 matching over 9 bases. J was trimmed by 2 bases and V by 6 bases; bases with no gene match: 8. The CDR3 runs 16 residues. Germline CDR1 is SGHTA and CDR2 is FQGNSA. The CDR3 nucleotides read TGTGCCAGCAGTCTGACAGGGGGTGGTACTGGAAACACCATATATTTT. It translates to CASSLTGGGTGNTIYF.

This clonotype was observed a few times. V is TRBV7-9 and J is TRBJ2-7; D is ambiguous. Looked up from germline, CDR1 is SEHNR and CDR2 is FQNEAQ (reference sequence). V lost 8 bases to trimming and J lost 0 bases, with 20 bases between them. The CDR3 sequence is 16 residues long. CDR3 loop: CASASTRSGSSYEQYF. The CDR3 nucleotides are TGTGCCAGCGCGTCAACCCGGTCAGGTAGCTCCTACGAGCAGTACTTC.